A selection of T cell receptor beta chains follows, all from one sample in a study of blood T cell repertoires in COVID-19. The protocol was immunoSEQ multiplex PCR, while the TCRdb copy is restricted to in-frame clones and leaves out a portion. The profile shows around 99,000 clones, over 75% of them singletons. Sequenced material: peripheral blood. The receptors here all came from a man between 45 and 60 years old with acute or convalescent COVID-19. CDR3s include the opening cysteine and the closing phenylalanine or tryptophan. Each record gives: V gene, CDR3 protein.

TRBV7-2	CASSPPFSGGTGELFF
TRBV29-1	CSAAMNRGRFWEQYF
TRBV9	CASSVGHRTDTQYF
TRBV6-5	CASRRQLFQDSPLHF
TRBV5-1	CASSEPGQPYGYTF
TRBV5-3	CARSPMTPPTSGRFYNEQFF
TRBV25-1	CASKGQERTYEQYF
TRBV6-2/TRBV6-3	CASSSGTGASPLHF
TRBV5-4	CASSDTGASGLNSNQPQHF
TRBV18	CASSRDRINGYTF
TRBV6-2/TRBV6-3	CASSYTSGRSSYNEQFF
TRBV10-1	CASSTGTSGINEQFF
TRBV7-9	CASSYLRDRGRYEQYF
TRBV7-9	CASSEGQGTVGELFF
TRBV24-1	CATSDTGTGAGLNQQFF
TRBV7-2	CASSLDSGRRNEQFF
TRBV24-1	CATSDSRGGRETQYF
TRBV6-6	CASSPQGRNYGYTF
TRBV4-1	CASSQDRASSLGATQYF
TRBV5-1	CASSLVSGPTKTGELFF
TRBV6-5	CASRPSGLQGYTF
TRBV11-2	CASSNRAAEQFF
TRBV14	CASSQARKQGAEQYF
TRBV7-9	CASSFANSPLHF
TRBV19	CASSPGTGGTYEQYF
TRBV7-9	CASSLARLAGVANEQFF
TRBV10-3	CATTSGGPSGANVLTF
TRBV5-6	CASSLGRGRTGELFF
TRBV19	CASSTQGSTQYF
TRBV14	CASSQWGQKGTQYF
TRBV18	CASSTGIYEKLFF
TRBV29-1	CSVVRDSLYTGELFF